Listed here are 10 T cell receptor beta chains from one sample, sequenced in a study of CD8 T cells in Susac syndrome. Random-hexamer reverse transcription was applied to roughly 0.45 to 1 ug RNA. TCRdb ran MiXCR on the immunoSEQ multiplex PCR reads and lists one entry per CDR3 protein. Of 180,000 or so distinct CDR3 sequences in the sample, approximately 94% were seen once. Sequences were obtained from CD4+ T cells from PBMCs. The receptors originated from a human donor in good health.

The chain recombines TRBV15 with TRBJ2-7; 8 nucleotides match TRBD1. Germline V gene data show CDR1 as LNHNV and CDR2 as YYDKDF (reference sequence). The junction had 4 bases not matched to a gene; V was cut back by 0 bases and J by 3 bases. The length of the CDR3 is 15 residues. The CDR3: CATSRDSQGDYEQYF. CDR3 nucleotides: TGTGCCACCAGCAGAGATTCACAGGGGGACTACGAGCAGTACTTC.

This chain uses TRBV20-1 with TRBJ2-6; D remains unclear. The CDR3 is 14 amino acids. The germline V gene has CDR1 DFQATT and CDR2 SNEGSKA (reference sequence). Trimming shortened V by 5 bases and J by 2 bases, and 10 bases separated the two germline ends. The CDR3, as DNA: TGCAGTGCTCATGGGAACACTGGGGCCAACGTCCTGACTTTC. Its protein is CSAHGNTGANVLTF.

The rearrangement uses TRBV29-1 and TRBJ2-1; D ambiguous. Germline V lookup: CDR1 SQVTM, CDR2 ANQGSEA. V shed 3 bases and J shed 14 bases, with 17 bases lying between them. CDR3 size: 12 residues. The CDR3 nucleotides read TGCAGCGTTGAGGTCGAGCCGCCCGAGGAGTTCTTC. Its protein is CSVEVEPPEEFF.

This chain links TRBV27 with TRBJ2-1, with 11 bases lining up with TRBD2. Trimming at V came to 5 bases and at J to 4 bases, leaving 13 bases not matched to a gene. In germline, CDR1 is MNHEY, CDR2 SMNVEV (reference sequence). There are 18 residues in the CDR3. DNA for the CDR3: TGTGCCAGCAGTCGTACTAGCGGGAGAGTTGGCGGATACAATGAGCAGTTCTTC. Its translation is CASSRTSGRVGGYNEQFF.

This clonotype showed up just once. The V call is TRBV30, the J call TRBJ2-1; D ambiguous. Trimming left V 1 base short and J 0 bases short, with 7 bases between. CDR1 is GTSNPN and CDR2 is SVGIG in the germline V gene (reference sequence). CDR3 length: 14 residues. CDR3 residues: CAWSGPSSYNEQFF. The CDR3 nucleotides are TGTGCCTGGAGTGGTCCGAGCTCCTACAATGAGCAGTTCTTC.

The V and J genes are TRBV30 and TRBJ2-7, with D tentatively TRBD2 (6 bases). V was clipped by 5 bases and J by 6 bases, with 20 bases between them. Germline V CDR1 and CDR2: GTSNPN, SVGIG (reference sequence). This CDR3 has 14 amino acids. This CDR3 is CAWGGRLDGLEQYF. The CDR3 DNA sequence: TGTGCCTGGGGGGGTCGACTAGACGGCCTCGAGCAGTACTTC. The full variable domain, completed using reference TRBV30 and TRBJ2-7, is SQTIHQWPATLVQPVGSPLSLECTVEGTSNPNLYWYRQAAGRGLQLLFYSVGIGQISSEVPQNLSASRPQDRQFILSSKKLLLSDSGFYLCAWGGRLDGLEQYFGPGTRLTVT.

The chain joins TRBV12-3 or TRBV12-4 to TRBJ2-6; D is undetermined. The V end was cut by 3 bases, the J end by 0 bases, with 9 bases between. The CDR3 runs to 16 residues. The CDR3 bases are TGTGCCAGCAGTTTCGGGCGGACCTCTGGGGCCAACGTCCTGACTTTC. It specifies CASSFGRTSGANVLTF.

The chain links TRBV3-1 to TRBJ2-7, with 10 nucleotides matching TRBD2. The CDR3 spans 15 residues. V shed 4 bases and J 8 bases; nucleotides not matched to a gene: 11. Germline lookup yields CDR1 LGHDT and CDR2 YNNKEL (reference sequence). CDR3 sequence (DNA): TGTGCCAGCAGCCCCCCACTAGCGGGACCTACCAAGCAGTACTTC. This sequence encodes CASSPPLAGPTKQYF.

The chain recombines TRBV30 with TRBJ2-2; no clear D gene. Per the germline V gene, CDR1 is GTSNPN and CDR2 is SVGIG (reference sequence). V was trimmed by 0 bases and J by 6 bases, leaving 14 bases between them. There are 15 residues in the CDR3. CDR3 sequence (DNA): TGTGCCTGGAGTGTCCCGGTTCCGAGAGCCGGGGAGCTGTTTTTT. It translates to CAWSVPVPRAGELFF.

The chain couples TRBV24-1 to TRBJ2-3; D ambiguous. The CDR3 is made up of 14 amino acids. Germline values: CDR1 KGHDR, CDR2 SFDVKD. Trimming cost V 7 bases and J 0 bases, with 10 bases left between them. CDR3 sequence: CATSRAPSTDTQYF. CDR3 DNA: TGTGCCACCAGCCGAGCCCCAAGCACAGATACGCAGTATTTT.